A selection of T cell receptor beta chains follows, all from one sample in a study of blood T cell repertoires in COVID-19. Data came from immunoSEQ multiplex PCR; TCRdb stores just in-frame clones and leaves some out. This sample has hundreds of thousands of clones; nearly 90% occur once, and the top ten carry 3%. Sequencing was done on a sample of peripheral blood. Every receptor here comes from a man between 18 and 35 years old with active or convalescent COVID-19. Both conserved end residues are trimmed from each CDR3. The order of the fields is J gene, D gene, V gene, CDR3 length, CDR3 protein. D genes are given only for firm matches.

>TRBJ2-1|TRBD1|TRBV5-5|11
ASTPRRDREQF
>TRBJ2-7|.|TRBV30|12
AWRDRRSSYEQY
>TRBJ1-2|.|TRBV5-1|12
ASSLATQVYGYT
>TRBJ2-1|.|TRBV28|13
ASSSWTVSYNEQF
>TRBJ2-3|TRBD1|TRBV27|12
ASSPTGGLDTQY
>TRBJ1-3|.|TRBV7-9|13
ASSYGHPSGNTIY
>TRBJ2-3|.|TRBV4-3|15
ASSQELFRIETDTQY
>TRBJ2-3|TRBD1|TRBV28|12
ASSSGTGGGTQY
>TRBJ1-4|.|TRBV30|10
AWSTGSEKLF
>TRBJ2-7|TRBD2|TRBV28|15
ASSPHPRASGIYEQY
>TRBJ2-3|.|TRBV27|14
ASSPRAQGYTDTQY
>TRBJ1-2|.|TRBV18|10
ASSPSAGGYT
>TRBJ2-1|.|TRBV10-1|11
ASSDGGFNEQF
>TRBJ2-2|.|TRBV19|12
ASRNGIYTGELF
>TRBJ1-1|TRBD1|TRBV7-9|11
ASSYDRGTEAF
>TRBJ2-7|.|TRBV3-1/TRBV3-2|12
ASSQRRGSYEQY
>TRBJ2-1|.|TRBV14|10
ASSQERLEKF
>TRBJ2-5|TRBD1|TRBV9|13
ASSPSGQGRQTQY
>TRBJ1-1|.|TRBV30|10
AWSVLSPEAF
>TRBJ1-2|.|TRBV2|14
ASRRGRIKPNYGYT
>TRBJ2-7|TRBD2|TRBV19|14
ASSTPGLAGSSEQY
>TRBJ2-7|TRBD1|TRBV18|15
ASSPIIMGTASYEQY
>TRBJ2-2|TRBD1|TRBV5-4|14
ASSRTGGQYTGELF
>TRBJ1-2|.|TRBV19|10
ASSSGNYGYT
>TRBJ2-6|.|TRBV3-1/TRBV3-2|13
ASTLGGSGANVLT
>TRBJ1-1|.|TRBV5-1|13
ASGQTGGMNTEAF
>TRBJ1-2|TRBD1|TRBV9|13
ASSPRQGANYGYT
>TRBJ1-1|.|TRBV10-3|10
AISRGGDEAF
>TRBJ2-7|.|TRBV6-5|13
ASSRQILHSYEQY
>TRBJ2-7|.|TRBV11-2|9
ASRGLWEQY
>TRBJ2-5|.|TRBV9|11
ASSVGQQETQY
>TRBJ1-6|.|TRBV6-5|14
ASSLRTVSYNSPLH
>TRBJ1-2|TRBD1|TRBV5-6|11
ASSRDRSYGYT
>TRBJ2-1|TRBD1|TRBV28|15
ASSPMSLGTGSNEQF
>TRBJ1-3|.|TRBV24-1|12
ATSDPRSGNTIY
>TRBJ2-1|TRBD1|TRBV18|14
ASSPWDRGSYNEQF
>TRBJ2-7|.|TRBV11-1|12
ASSLGGPAYEQY